This paragraph covers one T cell receptor beta chain sequence. The sample originates from a study of blood T cell repertoires in COVID-19. The CDR3 extends over 14 amino acids. In germline, CDR1 is MNHNS, CDR2 SASEGT. J lost 7 bases, V lost 3 bases, and 8 bases had no gene match. Data came from immunoSEQ multiplex PCR; TCRdb stores just in-frame clones and leaves some out. The data show some 230,000 clones, approximately 84% seen once. This sequence originates from a man aged 35 to 55 who had recovered from COVID-19. This chain uses TRBV6-1 with TRBJ1-2; TRBD1 matches at 7 bases. Material for sequencing was PBMCs or T cells enriched from blood (not recorded which). In DNA form, the CDR3 reads TGTGCCAGCAGTGATGCCGGACAGGATGTTGGCTACACCTTC. Translation: CASSDAGQDVGYTF.